This T cell receptor (beta chain) was sequenced during a study of T cell responses to AZD1222 COVID-19 vaccine. Study-level results: Unmutated variant regions reportedly attract nearly half of all spike-specific TCRs. CD4 TCRs linked to vaccination spanned spike, dominating at 160-218 and 743-854.

In the case of this clone: Its target is not known.

TCRdb's table, derived via immunoSEQ multiplex PCR, lists solely in-frame clones and lacks some. The table records roughly 120,000 clones, approximately 83% of them present only once. The CDR3 spans 19 residues. After removal of 2 bases from V and 9 bases from J, the junction contained 25 bases not matched to a gene. Germline V gives CDR1 SGHVS, CDR2 FQNEAQ. The TCR sequence derives from an adult in good health. Material: peripheral blood, obtained on day 0 of AZD1222 vaccination. This rearrangement joins TRBV7-8 to TRBJ2-7; 7 bases agree with TRBD1. CDR3 nucleotides: TGTGCCAGCAGCTTAACGGTAGGGGGCGCAGGCCTCTCCCATACGCGGCAGTACTTC. Translated: CASSLTVGGAGLSHTRQYF.